Following are 9 T cell receptor beta chains from one sample sequenced in a study of CD8+ T cells in alopecia areata. Treatment specified: oral pan-JAK inhibitor, 5-10 mg twice daily. TCR sequencing used cDNA made by reverse transcription of extracted RNA. Libraries were prepared by immunoSEQ multiplex PCR; TCRdb keeps only in-frame clonotypes and omits some of them. The sample records around 270,000 clones, 58% being singletons. The sequencing here drew on CD4+ T cells sorted from blood, taken at week 24, from a patient treated with tofacitinib. These TCRs come from a human donor with alopecia areata.

In this sample, this clone turned up a few times. This chain uses TRBV7-6 with TRBJ2-2; D remains unclear. Germline CDR1 reads SGHVS; CDR2 reads FNYEAQ. Trimming pared 2 bases from V and 1 base from J, leaving 8 bases between. The CDR3 runs 15 residues. CDR3 sequence reads: CASSLSLRNTGELFF. In DNA form, the CDR3 reads TGTGCCAGCAGCTTATCCCTAAGGAACACCGGGGAGCTGTTTTTT.

This chain joins TRBV6-5 and TRBJ2-5; D might be TRBD1 (7 bases). Germline CDR1 is MNHEY and CDR2 is SVGAGI. V was cut by 5 bases and J by 5 bases, with 12 bases left in between. The CDR3 is 13 amino acids. The DNA for the CDR3 is TGTGCCAGCAGTCCACAGGGGAGGGAGACCCAGTACTTC. It translates to CASSPQGRETQYF.

The V and J genes are TRBV28 and TRBJ2-7, with 10 nucleotides matching TRBD1. CDR3 size: 15 residues. Unmatched junction bases numbered 9, after V lost 8 bases and J lost 2 bases. Germline assignment: CDR1 MDHEN and CDR2 SYDVKM. The CDR3, as DNA: TGTGCCAGCTGTCGGTCCGGGACAGGGGCCTACGAGCAGTACTTC. It translates to CASCRSGTGAYEQYF. The full variable domain, in which reference TRBV28 and TRBJ2-7 provide the parts outside the CDR3, is DVKVTQSSRYLVKRTGEKVFLECVQDMDHENMFWYRQDPGLGLRLIYFSYDVKMKEKGDIPEGYSVSREKKERFSLILESASTNQTSMYLCASCRSGTGAYEQYFGPGTRLTVT.

The chain couples TRBV7-9 to TRBJ1-2; 7 nucleotides agree with TRBD1. With 1 base clipped from V and 6 bases from J, the junction kept 2 bases outside the gene matches. The CDR3 covers 13 residues. CDR1 and CDR2 from the germline V gene are SEHNR and FQNEAQ (reference sequence). CDR3 loop: CASSLVDRDGYTF. In DNA, the CDR3 is TGTGCCAGCAGCTTAGTAGACAGGGATGGCTACACCTTC.

V is TRBV6-5 and J is TRBJ2-3; weak D call: TRBD2 (6 bases). Germline assignment: CDR1 MNHEY and CDR2 SVGAGI. The CDR3 is 14 residues long. V was shortened by 6 bases and J by 7 bases, with 17 bases between the two germline ends. CDR3 sequence reads: CASSRLGGANTQYF. The CDR3 DNA reads as TGTGCCAGCAGCCGCCTTGGAGGGGCCAATACGCAGTATTTT.

This chain uses TRBV7-9 with TRBJ2-1, with 8 bases lining up with TRBD2. This CDR3 region has 15 residues. Germline trimming cut 5 bases from V and 8 bases from J; bases unmatched to any gene: 11. In germline, CDR1 is SEHNR, CDR2 FQNEAQ (reference sequence). The CDR3 DNA reads TGTGCCAGCAGCCTACTAGCGGCGGATACGCATGAGCAGTTCTTC. This sequence encodes CASSLLAADTHEQFF.

There are a few counts of this clone. This rearrangement joins TRBV6-5 to TRBJ2-3; no clear D gene. The length of the CDR3 is 14 residues. V was shortened by 7 bases and J by 0 bases, with 11 bases between the two germline ends. Per germline, CDR1 MNHEY and CDR2 SVGAGI. The CDR3 reads CASNPGYSTDTQYF. CDR3 DNA: TGTGCCAGCAACCCAGGCTACAGCACAGATACGCAGTATTTT.

This clone is a singleton in its sample. CDR3 coding DNA: TGTGCCAGCAGTTCCTACGGGGGCATCGGGGAGACCCAGTACTTC. It specifies CASSSYGGIGETQYF. The genes are TRBV7-3 and TRBJ2-5; D possibly uses TRBD1 or TRBD2 (6 bases each). Germline lookup yields CDR1 SGHTA and CDR2 FQGTGA. V was clipped by 6 bases and J by 5 bases, with 19 bases between them. There are 15 residues in the CDR3.

V and J are TRBV5-4 and TRBJ1-1; no clear D gene. V was pared by 3 bases and J by 6 bases, with 15 bases between. Germline V gene data show CDR1 as SGHNT and CDR2 as YYREEE (reference sequence). This CDR3 comprises 14 residues. The CDR3 sequence is CASSSFVASSEAFF. CDR3 DNA sequence: TGTGCCAGCAGCTCCTTCGTGGCCAGCTCTGAAGCTTTCTTT.